This T cell receptor (beta chain) emerged from a study of CD8 T cells in ankylosing spondylitis (TCRdb year 2017). In the study overall: To find TCR variants linked to disease, the study profiled T cell receptor beta repertoires in ankylosing spondylitis patients and healthy donors. The whole study cohort included roughly 110 healthy donors and roughly 24 ankylosing spondylitis patients. Peripheral blood was sampled, and synovial fluid was also collected from ankylosing spondylitis patients.

Instrument on record: Illumina HiSeq 2500. Quantitative 5'-RACE with molecular barcodes was the method used to prepare the TCR beta libraries. In the original analysis: A new computational method based on a probabilistic model of VDJ rearrangement was used to identify disease-linked TCR variants. The public reads were run again by TCRdb, first through fastp at Q25 and then through MiXCR, and only productive beta chains were kept. Each CDR3 protein appears once, grouped with its most common genes and DNA. TCRdb's processing, not the authors', yielded these V and J calls. In all, the sample holds roughly 97,000 distinct CDR3 sequences, and roughly 8.3% of those were seen once. The ten largest clones take up nearly 10% of the sample. Beyond this particular receptor, the publication reports: Some motif variants were previously reported in synovial fluid and blood of reactive arthritis patients, suggesting common disease-initiation mechanisms. Significant enrichment of the disease-linked clones was reported in matched synovial fluid samples from ankylosing spondylitis patients. In peripheral blood, the disease-linked clones were found at relatively low frequencies and had a CD8+ phenotype. Blood from ankylosing spondylitis patients appeared to be characterized by a TCR beta motif composed of eight highly homologous amino acid variants.

CDR1 and CDR2 are read off the germline V gene as SGHRS and YFSETQ. The cysteine opens and the phenylalanine closes a CDR3 of 16 amino acids. Left in the record is the CDR3 DNA by itself, 48 bases read in frame from the first base. The trim is 4 bases for V and 0 bases for J, with a gap of 11 bases between the germline ends. In its sample, this clonotype was seen many times. Its binding antigen is unknown. No base-level quality is on record; no much larger clone is a single base apart. This sequence uses TRBV5-1 and TRBJ1-6; no D gene can be assigned with confidence. This TCR was recovered from a male donor with ankylosing spondylitis or in good health (not recorded which). Material for sequencing was blood, either unsorted or a sorted T cell fraction (not recorded which). CDR3 sequence: CASSPTPSSYNSPLHF. The sequenced DNA: TGCGCCAGCAGCCCGACACCAAGCTCCTATAATTCACCCCTCCACTTT.